This entry features one T cell receptor (beta chain) sequence. Its antigen target is currently unknown. Base quality data are lacking; no much larger clone is found one base away. The library relied on 5' RACE. Four rounds of PCR, run with the SP2 primer together with nested alpha and beta constant region primers, were used to amplify the ligated cDNA. TCR RNA was reverse transcribed with SuperScript IV using alpha and beta constant region primers for the blood and skin samples. Using T4 RNA ligase 1, an oligonucleotide carrying both the Illumina SP2 primer and a UMI was ligated onto the 3' end of the cDNA. To prevent hairpin formation, the 12-nucleotide UMI was made up of two random hexamers with an eight-base spacer between them. TCR alpha and beta chain libraries were processed separately from the second PCR onward, with dual indexing for multiplexing. After pooling, the indexed libraries were analyzed by capillary electrophoresis and sequenced on either an Illumina MiSeq or NextSeq. PhiX DNA at about 5-7.5% was added to the libraries to raise base diversity and improve cluster recognition. Concerning the study's data processing: Demultiplexor pulled UMIs out of read 2, joined the UMIs with the TCR sequence from read 1, and separated reads according to sample indices. V and J genes and V-J junctions were identified by Decombinator, which gave every TCR a five-part identifier that included V and J deletions. UMIs were used by Collapsinator to correct sequencing errors and PCR amplification heterogeneity, so that a UMI-based abundance was obtained for each TCR. CDR3Translator turned identifiers into nucleotide sequence, translated that sequence into amino acids, and pulled out CDR3 regions based on terminal motifs. After normalization to the amount of input RNA, error-corrected alpha and beta TCR counts from blood and skin were compared. Using fastp at Q25 and MiXCR, TCRdb reprocessed the public reads and kept productive beta chains. Each record represents a unique CDR3 protein, reported with the most common genes and DNA among its rows. These V and J calls derive from TCRdb rather than the authors' analysis. This sample is represented by more than 50,000 distinct CDR3 sequences; under 10% of them were singletons. In total, the top ten clones hold 15% to 20% of the sample.

This sample was taken from a study of naive and memory T cell subsets (dated by TCRdb to the late 2010s). At the level of the whole study: According to the figure summarizing the samples, there were some ten blood donors, 7 tuberculin skin test biopsies and 3 saline control biopsies. Usually PCR2 was run as a SYBR Green qPCR and stopped at a set threshold, although low-input samples could use end-point PCR (approximately 6 cycles) instead.

The CDR3 covers 16 residues, taking in both the cysteine and the phenylalanine. Only the CDR3 portion is preserved as DNA: 48 bases, with reading frame beginning at the first base. From V the trimming removes 1 base and from J it removes 4 bases, while the gene matches leave 4 bases of the junction unaccounted for. Via the germline V gene (reference sequence), CDR1 is DFQATT and CDR2 SNEGSKA. The study described a robust, sensitive protocol for amplifying, sequencing and analyzing TCRs, using 3' ligation of a UMI-containing oligonucleotide to TCR cDNA. For whole blood analysis, approximately 2.5 ml of peripheral blood was collected from healthy adult volunteers into Tempus tubes, and RNA was extracted following the manufacturer's instructions. Total RNA was treated with RQ1 DNase, without cell sorting, prior to reverse transcription, with an input of about 1 to 1,100 ng being targeted. Skin biopsy and whole blood libraries were made to test pipeline robustness in samples where T cells form a minority population.

The study at large found these results: The RNA-based method was acknowledged to be potentially sensitive to changes in TCR transcripts with T cell activation and differentiation.

This receptor was obtained from a female donor in good health. The chain links TRBV20-1 with TRBJ2-2, and TRBD2 aligns with 12 junction nucleotides. The DNA sequence follows: TGCAGTGCTAGAGGGACTAGCGGGACCTTCACCGGGGAGCTGTTTTTT. Its protein is CSARGTSGTFTGELFF.